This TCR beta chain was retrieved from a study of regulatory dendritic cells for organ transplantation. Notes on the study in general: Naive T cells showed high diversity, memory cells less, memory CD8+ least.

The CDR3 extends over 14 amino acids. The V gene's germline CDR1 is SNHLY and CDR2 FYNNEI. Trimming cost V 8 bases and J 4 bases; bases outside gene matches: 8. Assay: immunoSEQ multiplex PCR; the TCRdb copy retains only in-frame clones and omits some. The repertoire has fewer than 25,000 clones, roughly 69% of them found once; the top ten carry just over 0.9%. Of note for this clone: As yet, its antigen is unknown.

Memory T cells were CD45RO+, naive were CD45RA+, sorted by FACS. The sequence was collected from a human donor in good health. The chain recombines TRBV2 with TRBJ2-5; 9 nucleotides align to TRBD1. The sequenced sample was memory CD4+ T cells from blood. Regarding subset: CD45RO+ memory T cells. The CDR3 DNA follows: TGTGCCAGCCGCAGGACAGGGGTGGGAGAGACCCAGTACTTC. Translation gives CASRRTGVGETQYF.